The 20 T cell receptor beta chains below were found in one sample sequenced in a study of T cell changes during pregnancy in multiple sclerosis. TCRdb keeps only in-frame clones here, not all; method: immunoSEQ multiplex PCR. Of about 31,000 clones detected, 75% to 90% appear once; the ten largest clones hold over 5%. The sample here was CD8+ T cells from peripheral blood mononuclear cells, taken in the second trimester of pregnancy. These receptors came from a female donor with multiple sclerosis, enrolled in a pregnancy study.

The chain employs TRBV27 and TRBJ1-3; D is perhaps TRBD1 (6 bases). With 0 bases removed from V and 3 bases from J, the gap between germline ends came to 9 bases. This CDR3 has 15 amino acids. In germline, CDR1 is MNHEY, CDR2 SMNVEV (reference sequence). The CDR3 nucleotides read TGTGCCAGCAGTTTATCGAGGGGGTATGGAAACACCATATATTTT. Its translation: CASSLSRGYGNTIYF.

The V call is TRBV20-1, the J call TRBJ2-7; the D gene is possibly TRBD1 (5 bases). This CDR3 comprises 10 residues. V was trimmed by 7 bases and J by 4 bases, leaving 8 bases between them. CDR1 and CDR2 (germline): DFQATT, SNEGSKA (reference sequence). As DNA, the CDR3 is TGCAGTGTCGACAGTTACGAGCAGTACTTC. This sequence encodes CSVDSYEQYF.

The rearrangement links TRBV7-2 to TRBJ2-7; 8 bases are shared with TRBD2. With V trimmed by 5 bases and J by 2 bases, 14 bases remained unmatched. This CDR3 comprises 17 residues. Germline CDR1 is SGHTA and CDR2 is FQGNSA. The CDR3 loop is CASSLNQRLAFTYEQYF. CDR3 nucleotide sequence: TGTGCCAGCAGCCTCAACCAAAGACTAGCGTTCACCTACGAGCAGTACTTC.

This chain connects TRBV5-1 to TRBJ2-5, with a possible D match to TRBD1 (6 bases). The germline CDR1 and CDR2 sequences are SGHRS and YFSETQ. The V end lost 4 bases, the J end lost 2 bases, and 9 bases lay between the germline ends. CDR3 length: 13 amino acids. CDR3 bases: TGCGCCAGCAGCCTGGACAGTCAAGAGACCCAGTACTTC. It is translated as CASSLDSQETQYF.

This clone was seen more than once but under ten times. V and J are TRBV10-1 and TRBJ1-1; 10 bases agree with TRBD1. J lost 5 bases, V lost 5 bases, and 2 bases had no gene match. The CDR3 totals 13 residues. Germline assignment: CDR1 WNHNN and CDR2 SYGVQD (reference sequence). CDR3 nucleotide sequence: TGCGCCAGCAGTCGACAGGGGGCGACTGAAGCTTTCTTT. It codes for CASSRQGATEAFF.

This clone has a single count. J is TRBJ2-7 and V is TRBV6-6; D is unclear. Germline assignment: CDR1 MNHNY and CDR2 SVGAGI (reference sequence). With 0 bases removed from V and 3 bases from J, the gap between germline ends came to 6 bases. The CDR3 consists of 13 residues. CDR3 nucleotide sequence: TGTGCCAGCAGTTACTCCTCTAACTACGAGCAGTACTTC. As protein: CASSYSSNYEQYF.

The chain couples TRBV19 to TRBJ1-1; D remains ambiguous. V was pared by 7 bases and J by 7 bases, with 13 bases between. CDR3 length: 12 amino acids. From germline, CDR1 is LNHDA and CDR2 SQIVND (reference sequence). CDR3 amino acids: CASKGGPLEAFF. The CDR3, as DNA: TGTGCCAGTAAGGGAGGTCCGCTTGAAGCTTTCTTT.

This clone is categorized as medium-sized. The rearrangement uses TRBV6-4 and TRBJ2-2; D gene uncertain. Trimming removed 0 bases from V and 6 bases from J, with 11 bases in between. CDR3 size: 15 residues. Germline V gene sequence: CDR1 MRHNA, CDR2 SNTAGT. CDR3 bases: TGTGCCAGCAGTGACTCCTCTTCTAGTCCCGGGGAGCTGTTTTTT. Its protein product is CASSDSSSSPGELFF.

V gene TRBV7-9 combines with J gene TRBJ2-1, with D possibly being TRBD1 (5 bases). The CDR3 has 13 residues. The V and J ends lost 5 bases and 5 bases respectively, with 10 bases between them. Germline V CDR1 and CDR2: SEHNR, FQNEAQ (reference sequence). The DNA of the CDR3 is TGTGCCAGCAGCCAACAGGATGACAATGAGCAGTTCTTC. This gives the protein CASSQQDDNEQFF.

This clone has a handful of counts. V is TRBV27 and J is TRBJ2-7, with D possibly being TRBD2 (5 bases). Germline V gives CDR1 MNHEY, CDR2 SMNVEV (reference sequence). Trimming cost V 5 bases and J 10 bases, with 15 bases left between them. CDR3 size: 12 residues. In nucleotides, the CDR3 is TGTGCCAGCAGTACGCCACGGGGTACTCAGTACTTC. The encoded protein is CASSTPRGTQYF.

V usage is TRBV5-4 and J usage is TRBJ2-3; 7 bases agree with TRBD2. Unmatched junction bases numbered 7, after V lost 4 bases and J lost 2 bases. CDR3 length equals 15 residues. Germline V lookup: CDR1 SGHNT, CDR2 YYREEE (reference sequence). This chain's CDR3 is CASSPLADNTDTQYF. CDR3 bases: TGTGCCAGCAGCCCTCTAGCGGACAACACAGATACGCAGTATTTT.

The chain joins TRBV6-1 to TRBJ2-1, with no clear D. The CDR3 consists of 13 residues. Between the trimmed V and J ends, which lost 3 bases and 7 bases, there was a span of 10 bases. The germline CDR1 and CDR2 sequences are MNHNS and SASEGT. CDR3 bases: TGTGCCAGCAGTGAGAGAGAACGGAATGAGCAGTTCTTC. It yields the protein CASSERERNEQFF.

V gene TRBV7-6 combines with J gene TRBJ1-1; perhaps TRBD1 as D (5 bases). This CDR3 is 16 amino acids long. The germline V gene has CDR1 SGHVS and CDR2 FNYEAQ. Trimming cost V 1 base and J 1 base, with 13 bases left between them. The CDR3 loop reads CASSLDSGRGNTEAFF. The CDR3 DNA sequence: TGTGCCAGCAGCTTAGACTCAGGGAGGGGGAACACTGAAGCTTTCTTT.

The chain is built from TRBV14 and TRBJ2-2, with TRBD1 as a possible D gene (7 bases). This CDR3 has 15 residues. The germline V gene encodes CDR1 SGHDN and CDR2 FVKESK. V shed 7 bases and J shed 2 bases, with 14 bases lying between them. The CDR3 protein is CASTPGGRNTGELFF. In nucleotides, the CDR3 is TGTGCCAGCACCCCAGGGGGGCGAAACACCGGGGAGCTGTTTTTT.

J is TRBJ2-1 and V is TRBV27; 13 nucleotides agree with TRBD2. The trim removed 2 bases at V and 14 bases at J, leaving 6 bases unmatched. Germline values: CDR1 MNHEY, CDR2 SMNVEV (reference sequence). This CDR3 is 14 amino acids long. This CDR3 reads CASSLMTSGGQEFF. CDR3 sequence (DNA): TGTGCCAGCAGTTTAATGACTAGCGGGGGGCAGGAGTTCTTC.

CDR3 in DNA: TGTGCCAGTAGTATAGTATCGGGAAGCCAGCCCCAGCATTTT. Its translation is CASSIVSGSQPQHF. This chain uses TRBV19 with TRBJ1-5; D ambiguous. This CDR3 comprises 14 residues. CDR1 LNHDA and CDR2 SQIVND come from the germline V gene (reference sequence). Trimming pared 1 base from V and 7 bases from J, leaving 11 bases between. Drawing the rest from reference TRBV19 and TRBJ1-5, the complete variable domain is DGGITQSPKYLFRKEGQNVTLSCEQNLNHDAMYWYRQDPGQGLRLIYYSQIVNDFQKGDIAEGYSVSREKKESFPLTVTSAQKNPTAFYLCASSIVSGSQPQHFGDGTRLSIL.

The count of this clone is one. As DNA, the CDR3 is TGTGCCAGCAGTGGGACAGATGTATGGGACGAGCAGTACTTC. Translating it yields CASSGTDVWDEQYF. This chain links TRBV27 with TRBJ2-7; 7 bases line up with TRBD1. In germline, CDR1 is MNHEY, CDR2 SMNVEV (reference sequence). With V trimmed by 5 bases and J by 5 bases, 9 bases remained unmatched. The CDR3 spans 14 residues.

In nucleotides, the CDR3 is TGTGCCAGTGGAGGGATTTACGAGCAGTACTTC. This gives the protein CASGGIYEQYF. J is TRBJ2-7 and V is TRBV19, with D perhaps TRBD2 (6 bases). Germline CDR1 reads LNHDA; CDR2 reads SQIVND (reference sequence). This CDR3 spans 11 amino acids. V was cut by 8 bases and J by 4 bases, with 9 bases left in between. Variable domain in full (rest from reference TRBV19 and TRBJ2-7): DGGITQSPKYLFRKEGQNVTLSCEQNLNHDAMYWYRQDPGQGLRLIYYSQIVNDFQKGDIAEGYSVSREKKESFPLTVTSAQKNPTAFYLCASGGIYEQYFGPGTRLTVT.

This clone was detected once. CDR3 region: CASSPVAGGTKYTQYF. Written as DNA, the CDR3 is TGTGCCAGCAGCCCCGTAGCGGGGGGCACAAAATATACGCAGTATTTT. The J gene is TRBJ2-3, the V gene TRBV28; the match to TRBD2 covers 10 bases. V shed 6 bases, J shed 7 bases, and the junction held 13 bases outside the gene matches. The germline V gene has CDR1 MDHEN and CDR2 SYDVKM. The CDR3 spans 16 residues.

The chain has TRBV4-3 and TRBJ1-4; D not resolved. V lost 1 base to trimming and J lost 2 bases, with 11 bases between them. CDR1 LGHNA and CDR2 YSLEER come from the germline V gene. The CDR3 has 16 residues. The CDR3 region is CASSQGVAVTNEKLFF. The DNA of the CDR3 is TGCGCCAGCAGCCAAGGTGTAGCTGTGACTAATGAAAAACTGTTTTTT.